This TCR beta chain was captured in a study of vaccination effects on CD4 cells after COVID-19. Across the whole study: As their vaccination, participants received two doses of either BNT162b2 or mRNA-1273.

V lost 0 bases, J lost 5 bases, and 5 bases stayed unmatched. In germline, CDR1 is SGDLS, CDR2 YYNGEE. CDR3 length: 15 amino acids. This clone appeared a few times. Antigen specificity is unknown. CD4+ T cells were isolated after around ten days of culture. Vaccinated participants had no history of SARS-CoV-2 infection and tested negative for nucleocapsid antibodies. The repertoire was sequenced with immunoSEQ multiplex PCR; TCRdb's copy has only in-frame clones and lacks some. The sample comprises around 26,000 clones, nearly 75% of which are singletons, and roughly 9.6% rests with the top ten. The V call is TRBV9, the J call TRBJ2-3, with 8 nucleotides matching TRBD2. The starting material was CD4+ T cells from PBMCs cultured without peptide, obtained before COVID-19 vaccination. The origin of this receptor is a human donor who received a COVID-19 vaccine. CDR3 coding DNA: TGTGCCAGCAGCGTAGCGGGGGGGCCGGTAGATACGCAGTATTTT. Its protein product is CASSVAGGPVDTQYF.